The 20 T cell receptor beta chains below were found in one sample sequenced in a study of spatial heterogeneity in lung cancer. TCRdb ran MiXCR on the 5' RACE reads and lists one entry per CDR3 protein. This table holds tens of thousands of distinct CDR3 sequences, 7% to 9% found once. Regarding time point: sample taken at primary tumor resection. Whole RNA was taken from tumor, nontumor lung or frozen PBMC; it was then sequenced unsorted. The sequences come from PBMCs, collected at surgery. All receptors come from a male donor with early-stage non-small cell lung cancer.

This rearrangement joins TRBV24-1 to TRBJ2-5; weak D call: TRBD2 (6 bases). The CDR3 is made up of 16 amino acids. From germline, CDR1 is KGHDR and CDR2 SFDVKD. V was pared by 1 base and J by 1 base, with 12 bases between. CDR3 sequence (DNA): TGTGCCACCAGTGATTTCGTGAAGGGAGGCCAAGAGACCCAGTACTTC. It is translated as CATSDFVKGGQETQYF.

There are many counts of this clonotype. The rearrangement joins TRBV29-1 to TRBJ2-2; a possible D gene is TRBD1 (5 bases). The germline CDR1 and CDR2 sequences are SQVTM and ANQGSEA. The V end lost 4 bases, the J end lost 4 bases, and 13 bases lay between the germline ends. This CDR3 comprises 14 residues. CDR3 DNA: TGCAGCGTTGGGGGCAGATTGGGCACCGGGGAGCTGTTTTTT. Its protein product is CSVGGRLGTGELFF.

At least ten counts were recorded for this clonotype. The V and J genes are TRBV10-3 and TRBJ2-7, with 8 bases fitting TRBD1. CDR1 is ENHRY and CDR2 is SYGVKD in the germline V gene. With V trimmed by 2 bases and J by 5 bases, 2 bases remained unmatched. This CDR3 contains 13 residues. CDR3 amino acids: CAISETGGDEQYF. DNA for the CDR3: TGTGCCATCAGTGAGACAGGGGGTGACGAGCAGTACTTC.

In its sample, this clonotype was seen a few times. The chain recombines TRBV2 with TRBJ1-6, with 10 bases identical to TRBD1. V was pared by 9 bases and J by 7 bases, with 6 bases of the junction left unmatched. In germline, CDR1 is SNHLY, CDR2 FYNNEI. The CDR3 runs to 14 residues. CDR3 in DNA: TGTGCCAGGGGAGAGGACAGGGGGAATTCACCCCTCCACTTT. Its protein product is CARGEDRGNSPLHF.

Comment on this clonotype: A clone one base away is much larger, so this may be a read error. The V gene is TRBV28, the J gene TRBJ2-1; 7 positions agree with TRBD2. CDR1 MDHEN and CDR2 SYDVKM come from the germline V gene. The CDR3 contains 15 residues. With 7 bases clipped from V and 6 bases from J, the junction kept 12 bases outside the gene matches. The CDR3 sequence is CASTEGGRVRNEQFF. The CDR3 DNA reads TGTGCCAGCACCGAAGGCGGGAGAGTCCGCAATGAGCAGTTCTTC.

Many counts were recorded for this clonotype. The chain carries TRBV5-1 and TRBJ2-3, with unresolved D. Trimming took 1 base from V and 2 from J, leaving 11 bases between them. The CDR3 runs to 15 residues. Germline V gene data show CDR1 as SGHRS and CDR2 as YFSETQ. The CDR3 bases are TGCGCCAGCAGCTTGATGGGTCGGAACACAGATACGCAGTATTTT. Amino acids: CASSLMGRNTDTQYF.

This clonotype came up many times. The chain has TRBV4-1 and TRBJ1-1, with D possibly being TRBD1 (5 bases). CDR1 is MGHRA and CDR2 is YSYEKL in the germline V gene. The CDR3 has 14 amino acids. Trimming stripped 3 bases from V and 10 bases from J, with 18 bases between. The chain's CDR3 is CASSQRDGASVAFF. The CDR3 coding sequence is TGCGCCAGCAGCCAGCGAGACGGGGCTTCCGTAGCTTTCTTT.

This clonotype was seen at least ten times. V is TRBV28 and J is TRBJ2-1, with a weak D call TRBD2 (6 bases). This CDR3 is built from 13 residues. The germline V gene has CDR1 MDHEN and CDR2 SYDVKM. The germline V and J ends were trimmed by 8 bases and 13 bases, with 21 bases remaining between them. CDR3 DNA sequence: TGTGCCAGCTCCGGGACTGGCTCGATGGGCCAGTTCTTC. This codes for CASSGTGSMGQFF. Full variable domain (remainder filled in from reference TRBV28 and TRBJ2-1): DVKVTQSSRYLVKRTGEKVFLECVQDMDHENMFWYRQDPGLGLRLIYFSYDVKMKEKGDIPEGYSVSREKKERFSLILESASTNQTSMYLCASSGTGSMGQFFGPGTRLTVL.

This clonotype was observed many times. This chain links TRBV18 with TRBJ2-5; D possibly corresponds to TRBD2 (6 bases). V was clipped by 2 bases and J by 5 bases, with 12 bases between them. The CDR3 runs to 14 residues. Germline V gene data show CDR1 as KGHSH and CDR2 as LQKENI. The CDR3, as DNA: TGTGCCAGCTCACCAACCTGGAGCGGGGAGACCCAGTACTTC. Translating gives CASSPTWSGETQYF.

On this clonotype itself: A much larger clone lies one base from this, so it may be a read error. CDR3 sequence (DNA): TGTGCCTGGAGTCCCGGGACTAGCGGGAGAAATGAGCAGTTCTTC. Amino acid sequence: CAWSPGTSGRNEQFF. The J gene is TRBJ2-1, the V gene TRBV30, with 14 positions matching TRBD2. After removal of 2 bases from V and 7 bases from J, the junction contained 4 bases not matched to a gene. The CDR3 loop spans 15 amino acids. The germline V gene has CDR1 GTSNPN and CDR2 SVGIG (reference sequence).

V and J are TRBV7-9 and TRBJ2-1; 13 bases align to TRBD2. V trimming: 5 bases; J trimming: 9 bases; junction bases outside the gene matches: 7. Germline V gene sequence: CDR1 SEHNR, CDR2 FQNEAQ (reference sequence). This CDR3 region has 15 residues. CDR3 amino acids: CASSLLAGGPSEQFF. Here the CDR3 DNA reads TGTGCCAGCAGCCTACTAGCGGGAGGGCCGAGTGAGCAGTTCTTC. Filled out from reference TRBV7-9 and TRBJ2-1, the complete variable domain reads DTGVSQNPRHKITKRGQNVTFRCDPISEHNRLYWYRQTLGQGPEFLTYFQNEAQLEKSRLLSDRFSAERPKGSFSTLEIQRTEQGDSAMYLCASSLLAGGPSEQFFGPGTRLTVL.

The table lists this clonotype with a few counts. The V and J genes are TRBV29-1 and TRBJ1-5; D is ambiguous. The CDR3 is made up of 13 amino acids. The ends were cut back, 8 bases at V and 3 bases at J, with 14 bases in the middle. The germline CDR1 and CDR2 sequences are SQVTM and ANQGSEA. The CDR3 nucleotides are TGCAGCCATAGTGGAGGAGTCAATCAGCCCCAGCATTTT. Translating gives CSHSGGVNQPQHF.

The chain carries TRBV7-2 and TRBJ2-1; D call uncertain. The germline V gene has CDR1 SGHTA and CDR2 FQGNSA. Trimming cost V 5 bases and J 4 bases, with 15 bases left between them. CDR3 size: 15 residues. CDR3 region: CASSPGRTTYNEQFF. The DNA of the CDR3 is TGTGCCAGCAGCCCTGGGCGGACCACTTACAATGAGCAGTTCTTC.

This clonotype was observed a few times. A read error may be the cause here, since a much bigger clone is one base away. The CDR3 nucleotides read TGTGCCGGCAGCCAAGGGACTAATTCACCCCTCCACTTT. It codes for CAGSQGTNSPLHF. This chain links TRBV6-5 with TRBJ1-6, with D tentatively TRBD1 (5 bases). CDR1 is MNHEY and CDR2 is SVGAGI in the germline V gene. This CDR3 has 13 residues.

A note on this clonotype: A junction end diverges from the germline sequence, so it may reflect a read error. The J gene is TRBJ2-1, the V gene TRBV6-1, with 13 positions matching TRBD2. This CDR3 comprises 15 residues. CDR1 is MNHNS and CDR2 is SASEGT in the germline V gene. CDR3 amino acids: CARSEGLAGTNEQFF. CDR3 DNA: TGTGCCAGAAGTGAGGGACTAGCGGGAACCAATGAGCAGTTCTTC.

The chain uses TRBV29-1 and TRBJ2-7, with D perhaps TRBD1 (6 bases). V was shortened by 4 bases and J by 7 bases, with 8 bases between the two germline ends. Germline CDR1 SQVTM, CDR2 ANQGSEA. The CDR3 runs to 10 residues. The CDR3 loop reads CSVVDREQYF. The DNA for the CDR3 is TGCAGCGTTGTTGACAGGGAGCAGTACTTC.

This clonotype was picked up many times. The J gene is TRBJ2-7, the V gene TRBV6-2 or TRBV6-3; weak D call: TRBD1 (5 bases). V dropped 6 bases and J dropped 3 bases, with 21 bases sitting between them. Germline CDR1 reads MNHEY; CDR2 reads SVGEGT. This CDR3 has 16 amino acids. CDR3 region: CASRPTGPDTFYEQYF. CDR3 bases: TGTGCCAGCAGGCCCACAGGCCCCGATACCTTCTACGAGCAGTACTTC.

Many counts were recorded for this clonotype. J is TRBJ2-3 and V is TRBV7-2; 8 bases align to TRBD2. Losses at the gene ends were 4 bases for V and 2 bases for J; bases not matched to a gene: 5. The CDR3 runs 15 residues. Germline V gives CDR1 SGHTA, CDR2 FQGNSA. CDR3 loop: CASSWRGAFTDTQYF. The CDR3 DNA follows: TGTGCCAGCAGCTGGCGGGGGGCCTTCACAGATACGCAGTATTTT.

This clonotype was recorded a few times. This rearrangement joins TRBV28 to TRBJ1-4, with D perhaps matching TRBD1 (6 bases). Germline V gene lookup returns CDR1 MDHEN and CDR2 SYDVKM. Trimming took 5 bases from V and 8 from J, leaving 18 bases between them. The CDR3 consists of 15 residues. The CDR3 here is CASSPDPGQWEKLFF. CDR3 sequence (DNA): TGTGCCAGCAGTCCCGACCCAGGACAGTGGGAAAAACTGTTTTTT. The full variable domain, completed using reference TRBV28 and TRBJ1-4, is DVKVTQSSRYLVKRTGEKVFLECVQDMDHENMFWYRQDPGLGLRLIYFSYDVKMKEKGDIPEGYSVSREKKERFSLILESASTNQTSMYLCASSPDPGQWEKLFFGSGTQLSVL.

The V and J genes are TRBV5-1 and TRBJ1-1; D uncertain. V was clipped by 5 bases and J by 0 bases, with 17 bases between them. The CDR3 contains 16 residues. Germline loops: CDR1 SGHRS, CDR2 YFSETQ. CDR3 DNA sequence: TGCGCCAGCAGGACCATGCCCGGGGTTTTGAACACTGAAGCTTTCTTT. This sequence encodes CASRTMPGVLNTEAFF. Full variable domain (outside the CDR3, taken from reference TRBV5-1 and TRBJ1-1): KAGVTQTPRYLIKTRGQQVTLSCSPISGHRSVSWYQQTPGQGLQFLFEYFSETQRNKGNFPGRFSGRQFSNSRSEMNVSTLELGDSALYLCASRTMPGVLNTEAFFGQGTRLTVV.